Listed below are T cell receptor beta chains from one sample, sequenced in a study of graft-versus-host responses after intestinal transplantation. The antigens of these receptors remain unknown. TCRdb's copy holds only in-frame clones and misses some; the assay was immunoSEQ multiplex PCR. The sample lists 70,000 to 95,000 clones; over 85% were seen once. Sequenced here: unstimulated CD8+ T cells sorted from spleen or lymph node cells, sampled before transplant. Every receptor here comes from a human donor who was the organ donor for an intestinal transplant. Both conserved end residues are part of each CDR3. A D gene is named only where the DNA matches it firmly. Clone size is not always given. Where it is, it says once, few, many or a class for expanded clones.

D	J	size	V	DNA	CDR3
NA	TRBJ2-7	NA	TRBV11-2	TGTGCCAGCGCGGACTGGGCTGCCTACGAGCAGTACTTC	CASADWAAYEQYF
NA	TRBJ2-7	NA	TRBV7-9	TGTGCCAGCAGCGCCCCTGCAGGGAACTACGAGCAGTACTTC	CASSAPAGNYEQYF
NA	TRBJ2-5	NA	TRBV4-1	TGCGCCAGCAGCCAAGGTCCGTCTAACCCCTCGGAGACCCAGTACTTC	CASSQGPSNPSETQYF
TRBD1	TRBJ2-5	NA	TRBV5-4	TGTGCCAGCAGCACCCCGGACAGGGGCAGGGAGACCCAGTACTTC	CASSTPDRGRETQYF
TRBD2	TRBJ2-2	NA	TRBV7-3	TGTGCCAGCAGCCCAGGACTAGCGGGGGGGGAATCCGGGGAGCTGTTTTTT	CASSPGLAGGESGELFF
TRBD1	TRBJ1-2	NA	TRBV14	TGTGCCAGCAGCCGACGGGGACAGGGCATCGTGAGCTACACCTTC	CASSRRGQGIVSYTF
NA	TRBJ2-1	NA	TRBV7-3	TGTGCCAGCAGCTTAAACCCTCGGGGGACCTACAATGAGCAGTTCTTC	CASSLNPRGTYNEQFF
NA	TRBJ2-2	NA	TRBV19	TGTGCCAGTAGCCTGGACGGACTTAACACCGGGGAGCTGTTTTTT	CASSLDGLNTGELFF
NA	TRBJ2-2	NA	TRBV6-5	TGTGCCAGCAGTTACAAACTGGCGAACACCGGGGAGCTGTTTTTT	CASSYKLANTGELFF
NA	TRBJ1-2	NA	TRBV11-2	TGTGCCAGCAGCTTAGGGGCAGCTAACTATGGCTACACCTTC	CASSLGAANYGYTF
NA	TRBJ2-3	NA	TRBV29-1	TGCAGCGTTGTTGGTGGCGGGAACCCCACAGATACGCAGTATTTT	CSVVGGGNPTDTQYF
TRBD2	TRBJ2-2	NA	TRBV5-4	TGTGCCAGCAGCTTGGTAGGGGGGACTAGCGACGGGGAGCTGTTTTTT	CASSLVGGTSDGELFF
NA	TRBJ1-5	NA	TRBV7-8	TGTGCCAGCAGCTCCAGGGGTTATAGCAATCAGCCCCAGCATTTT	CASSSRGYSNQPQHF
NA	TRBJ1-4	NA	TRBV4-2	TGTGCCAGCAGCCAAGATAGGGGGAGTGCAACTAATGAAAAACTGTTTTTT	CASSQDRGSATNEKLFF
NA	TRBJ2-7	NA	TRBV7-8	TGTGCCAGCAGCTTAGAGGTCCAGGGCTACGAGCAGTACTTC	CASSLEVQGYEQYF
NA	TRBJ1-3	NA	TRBV7-2	TGTGCCAGCGGCCCCGGGGTCTCTGGAAACACCATATATTTT	CASGPGVSGNTIYF
NA	TRBJ2-5	NA	TRBV30	TGTGCCTGGAGTGTAGTAGCGGAACACTACCAAGAGACCCAGTACTTC	CAWSVVAEHYQETQYF
NA	TRBJ2-7	NA	TRBV5-5	TGTGCCAGCAGCTTGGGGGGACACTTCTCCTACGAGCAGTACTTC	CASSLGGHFSYEQYF
NA	TRBJ2-7	NA	TRBV27	TGTGCCAGCAGTTGGGGGGGCCCCGAGCAGTACTTC	CASSWGGPEQYF
NA	TRBJ1-2	NA	TRBV7-8	TGTGCCAGCAGCCCGGCGGCCCACTGGGACTATGGCTACACCTTC	CASSPAAHWDYGYTF
TRBD1	TRBJ2-7	NA	TRBV18	TGTGCCAGCTCAGCGACGACCGGGACAGGGCATCCATACGAGCAGTACTTC	CASSATTGTGHPYEQYF
NA	TRBJ2-7	NA	TRBV15	TGTGCCACCAGCAGAGATAGGACACAGGGTTTCTCCTACGAGCAGTACTTC	CATSRDRTQGFSYEQYF
TRBD2	TRBJ2-3	NA	TRBV27	TGTGCCAGCAACCAGTGGCCTAGCGGGAGCACAGATACGCAGTATTTT	CASNQWPSGSTDTQYF
TRBD1	TRBJ1-3	NA	TRBV6-6	TGTGCCAGCAGTTACTTCCGGGACAGGGGAAACACCATATATTTT	CASSYFRDRGNTIYF
NA	TRBJ2-1	NA	TRBV7-9	TGTGCCAGCAGCTATCCACTCGGGGACTACAATGAGCAGTTCTTC	CASSYPLGDYNEQFF
NA	TRBJ1-1	NA	TRBV4-2	TGTGCCAGCAGCCAAGGCGGGGAAGCTTTCTTT	CASSQGGEAFF
TRBD1	TRBJ2-3	NA	TRBV7-9	TGTGCCAGCAGCATCAGGGGGCAGGGGAGCGCAGATACGCAGTATTTT	CASSIRGQGSADTQYF
NA	TRBJ2-5	NA	TRBV7-9	TGTGCCAGCAGCCCTATTTACTTCGCGGGGGAGACCCAGTACTTC	CASSPIYFAGETQYF
TRBD1	TRBJ1-2	NA	TRBV7-8	TGTGCCAGCAGCTTATATCTAGGGGGCCGACGCTATGGCTACACCTTC	CASSLYLGGRRYGYTF
NA	TRBJ1-1	NA	TRBV27	TGTGCCAGCAGCCAAACTGGCAGGGTTACTGAAGCTTTCTTT	CASSQTGRVTEAFF
TRBD2	TRBJ2-7	NA	TRBV27	TGTGCCAGCAGATCATCCGCTAGCGGCGAGCAGTACTTC	CASRSSASGEQYF
NA	TRBJ1-2	NA	TRBV7-9	TGTGCCAGCAGCTTAGGACGGGGGGGGGCAAATGGCTACACCTTC	CASSLGRGGANGYTF
TRBD1	TRBJ2-1	NA	TRBV7-6	TGTGCCAGCAGCTCAGAGGTTATTACAGGGGGTTCCTACAATGAGCAGTTCTTC	CASSSEVITGGSYNEQFF
NA	TRBJ2-7	NA	TRBV19	TGTGCCAGTAGTATGGGTTACGGACTCGACGAGCAGTACTTC	CASSMGYGLDEQYF
TRBD2	TRBJ2-3	NA	TRBV6-5	TGTGCCAGCAGTTACTCCGGACTAGCGGGAGATACGCAGTATTTT	CASSYSGLAGDTQYF
TRBD1	TRBJ1-2	NA	TRBV7-3	TGTGCCAGCAGCCTAAACTCCGGGACAGGGTCTCTCTATGGCTACACCTTC	CASSLNSGTGSLYGYTF
TRBD1	TRBJ1-1	NA	TRBV13	TGTGCCAGCAGCCCCTCTGGGACAGGGGGCACTGAAGCTTTCTTT	CASSPSGTGGTEAFF
NA	TRBJ2-7	NA	TRBV9	TGTGCCAGCAGCGTGGGCCTCGGGACATCCTACGAGCAGTACTTC	CASSVGLGTSYEQYF
NA	TRBJ2-5	NA	TRBV18	TGTGCCACCCTAAAAGGGGGTGAAGAGACCCAGTACTTC	CATLKGGEETQYF
NA	TRBJ1-5	NA	TRBV19	TGTGCCAGTAGTATTGGCCCTCAGCCCCAGCATTTT	CASSIGPQPQHF
NA	TRBJ2-7	NA	TRBV27	TGTGCCAGCAGCCCCAGTCCTCACTACGAGCAGTACTTC	CASSPSPHYEQYF
TRBD1	TRBJ1-2	NA	TRBV4-1	TGCGCCAGCAGCCAAGAGGGACAGGGGGCTCCTGGCTACACCTTC	CASSQEGQGAPGYTF
TRBD2	TRBJ2-7	NA	TRBV7-6	TGTGCCAGCAGTTTAGCCGGAAGCTACTCGGGACTAACCTACGAGCAGTACTTC	CASSLAGSYSGLTYEQYF
TRBD2	TRBJ2-1	NA	TRBV2	TGTGCCACCTTAGGACTAGCGGGGGGGAACTCCTACAATGAGCAGTTCTTC	CATLGLAGGNSYNEQFF
TRBD2	TRBJ2-3	few	TRBV2	TGTGCCAGCCTCGAACTAGCGGGGTCAATCCGCACAGATACGCAGTATTTT	CASLELAGSIRTDTQYF
NA	TRBJ2-1	NA	TRBV6-5	TGTGCCAGCAGCTCAAACGCGGGACAGTCAGATGAGCAGTTCTTC	CASSSNAGQSDEQFF
TRBD2	TRBJ2-7	NA	TRBV9	TGTGCCAGCAGTGGGACTAGCGTCACCTACGAGCAGTACTTC	CASSGTSVTYEQYF
TRBD2	TRBJ2-7	NA	TRBV6-5	TGTGCCAGCAGTTCCGGGACTAGCGTATACGAGCAGTACTTC	CASSSGTSVYEQYF
NA	TRBJ2-1	NA	TRBV2	TGTGCCAGCATTAACTCCTACAATGAGCAGTTCTTC	CASINSYNEQFF
NA	TRBJ1-2	NA	TRBV29-1	TGCAGCGTTGAATACAACACAGGGAACTATGGCTACACCTTC	CSVEYNTGNYGYTF
TRBD2	TRBJ2-7	NA	TRBV5-6	TGTGCCAGCAGCTTAGGACTAGCGAGCTACGAGCAGTACTTC	CASSLGLASYEQYF
TRBD2	TRBJ2-1	NA	TRBV5-6	TGTGCCAGCAGCTCCGGGACTAGCAGTGAGCAGTTCTTC	CASSSGTSSEQFF
TRBD2	TRBJ2-1	NA	TRBV4-3	TGCGCCAGCAGCGACGCGGCACGGCTAGCGGGAGTCAATGAGCAGTTCTTC	CASSDAARLAGVNEQFF
TRBD2	TRBJ2-7	NA	TRBV30	TGTGCCTGGAATGAAGTTAGCGGGAACTACGAGCAGTACTTC	CAWNEVSGNYEQYF
NA	TRBJ2-5	NA	TRBV5-1	TGCGCCAGCAGCTCGATCCCCGTCGGGAGTGGCGAGACCCAGTACTTC	CASSSIPVGSGETQYF
NA	TRBJ2-6	NA	TRBV7-2	TGTGCCAGCAGCTTGTACCCCCCTCACGGAGTATCTGGGGCCAACGTCCTGACTTTC	CASSLYPPHGVSGANVLTF
TRBD1	TRBJ2-3	NA	TRBV7-7	TGTGCTAGCAGCCCAGGCTCCAGGGGGCCCGAAAGCACAGATACGCAGTATTTT	CASSPGSRGPESTDTQYF
TRBD1	TRBJ1-2	NA	TRBV27	TGTGCCAGCAGCTATGACAGGGGAGGTGGCTACACCTTC	CASSYDRGGGYTF
NA	TRBJ2-1	few	TRBV29-1	TGCAGCGTTGAACGCACAGGGTACAATGAGCAGTTCTTC	CSVERTGYNEQFF